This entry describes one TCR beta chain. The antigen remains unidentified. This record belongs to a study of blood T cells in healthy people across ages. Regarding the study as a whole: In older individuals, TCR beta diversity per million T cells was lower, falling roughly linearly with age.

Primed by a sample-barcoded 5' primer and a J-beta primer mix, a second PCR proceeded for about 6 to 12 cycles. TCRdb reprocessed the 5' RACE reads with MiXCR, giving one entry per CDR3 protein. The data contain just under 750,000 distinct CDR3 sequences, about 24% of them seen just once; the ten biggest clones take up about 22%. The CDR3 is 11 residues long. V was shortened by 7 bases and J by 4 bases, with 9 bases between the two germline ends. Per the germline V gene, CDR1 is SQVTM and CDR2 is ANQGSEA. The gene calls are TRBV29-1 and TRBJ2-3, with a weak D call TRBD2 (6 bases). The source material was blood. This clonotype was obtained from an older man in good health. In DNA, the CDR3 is TGCAGCGCCAGACTAGCAGATACGCAGTATTTT. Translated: CSARLADTQYF.